What follows describes a single TCR beta chain. The CDR3 runs 13 residues. V shed 4 bases, J shed 5 bases, and the junction held 2 bases outside the gene matches. CDR1 is SGHNT, CDR2 YYREEE, per germline (reference sequence). Amplification used 60 Vbeta primers and 13 Jbeta primers. Per the original data handling: Later analysis identified tens of millions of unique TCR beta chains, 9 million to 13 million shared. Some clones are missing from TCRdb's copy, which holds only in-frame ones; the method was immunoSEQ multiplex PCR. V and J calls and clone size are as listed in that table; D and trimming were resolved from the DNA. This table has 150,000 to 200,000 clones, less than 85% appearing once. The data were obtained in a study of cytomegalovirus exposure and HLA in healthy donors.

The chain links TRBV5-4 to TRBJ2-2; 7 bases map to TRBD1. The receptor was derived from a boy younger than 10 in good health and CMV-seronegative. Sample: PBMCs. The CDR3 DNA is TGTGCCAGCAGCCCGACAGGGACCGGGGAGCTGTTTTTT. It specifies CASSPTGTGELFF. Based on the CDR3 plus reference TRBV5-4 and TRBJ2-2, the full variable domain is ETGVTQSPTHLIKTRGQQVTLRCSSQSGHNTVSWYQQALGQGPQFIFQYYREEENGRGNFPPRFSGLQFPNYSSELNVNALELDDSALYLCASSPTGTGELFFGEGSRLTVL.